This note documents a single T cell receptor beta chain sequence. Its antigen is not identified. CDR3 length: 14 residues. Germline V lookup: CDR1 SGHTA, CDR2 FQGNSA. The data derive from a study of monozygotic twins with inflammatory bowel disease. Overall study findings and caveats: Findings did not support one strong IBD-associated signal or clonotype.

Making cDNA involved eight separate reactions per sample. During cDNA synthesis, UMIs that each contained a 6-nucleotide sample barcode were added by means of template switching. TCRalpha and TCRbeta cDNA went through two nested PCRs of approximately 16 and 10 cycles. TCRdb re-called the 5' RACE reads and gives one entry per CDR3 protein, without DNA. Here the sample table reports about 380,000 distinct CDR3 sequences. The receptor was derived from a human donor with ulcerative colitis or Crohn's disease, or a healthy co-twin of an affected twin (not recorded which). Sequenced sample: blood. The rearrangement uses TRBV7-2 and TRBJ2-7; absent DNA, TCRdb's TRBD2 call cannot be checked. The CDR3 loop is CASSSGLAGGSWYF.